The present T cell receptor beta chain was sequenced within a study of spatial heterogeneity in lung cancer (dated by TCRdb to the late 2010s). Regarding the research as a whole: Beta-chain transcripts were consistently detected in greater numbers than alpha-chain transcripts, which likely reflects a higher abundance of beta-chain transcripts. Both alpha and beta chains were TCR-sequenced in samples taken at surgery, namely 220 tumor regions, 63 to 70 matched nontumor lung samples and about 54 PBMC samples. In the raw uncorrected reads, each unique combination of TCR and UMI appeared more than ten times on average. The study linked features of the TCR repertoire to counts of nonsynonymous mutations, which were determined by whole-exome sequencing of tumor tissue. In non-small cell lung cancer, the study quantitatively compared TCR alpha and beta repertoires across several tumor regions, matched nontumor lung, and blood.

Library generation was performed with 5' RACE. Reads for this sample came from a NextSeq 500. The TCR library protocol attached a unique molecular identifier to each TCR cDNA molecule to allow correction of PCR and sequencing errors. Turning to the authors' computational methods: Decombinator tools were used for TCR identification, UMI-based error correction and CDR3 extraction. Expanded TCRs were defined as those above a frequency of 2 per 1,000, corresponding to the top 1% of the tumor frequency distribution. Rényi diversity was computed with the R vegan package after subsampling each repertoire 100 times to 5,000 TCRs. To build CDR3 similarity networks, amino acid triplet string-kernel similarity was used, and CDR3s were connected when their pairwise similarity was above 0.82. The public reads were reprocessed in TCRdb via fastp at Q25 and MiXCR, keeping in-frame beta chains. All rows with the same CDR3 protein become a single entry with the most common DNA and genes. These V and J calls derive from TCRdb rather than the authors' analysis. Recorded for this sample are about 48,000 distinct CDR3 sequences; 5.3% of them occurred a single time. The leading ten clones occupy approximately 12% of the sample.

From the germline V gene, CDR1 is MDHEN and CDR2 is SYDVKM. Inclusive of the bounding cysteine and phenylalanine, the CDR3 is 13 residues long. CDR3 DNA only is kept here, 39 bases in frame from base 1. In this sample, this clonotype turned up many times. Its antigen remains unidentified. Germline and junction disagree at one end, which may indicate a read error. Summary of the overall study and its limitations: Confirming at a functional level the hypothesis that regional TCRs recognize regional mutations was considered to require additional single-cell paired TCR alpha and beta sequencing. Ubiquitous expanded tumor TCRs were found in blood more often at tumor resection than at routine follow-up.

The time point label here, explained by the study, means: sample taken at primary tumor resection. Donors were some 78 patients with early-stage, untreated non-small cell lung cancer from the lung TRACERx cohort. Whole RNA extracted from tumor and nontumor lung tissue, or from cryopreserved PBMC samples, was used for TCR sequencing without cell sorting. Patients were selected for TCR sequencing only if sufficient RNA was available from at least two tumor regions. Sample: PBMCs, taken at surgery. This sequence uses TRBV28 and TRBJ2-7; TRBD1 agrees with 9 junctional bases. The receptor's source is a male donor with early-stage non-small cell lung cancer. The CDR3 protein: CASSLQGAQFLDF. The nucleotide sequence reads TGTGCCAGCAGCCTACAGGGGGCGCAATTCTTGGACTTC.